The 26 T cell receptor beta chains below were found in one sample sequenced in a study of T cell responses to AZD1222 COVID-19 vaccine. The method was immunoSEQ multiplex PCR; TCRdb's version includes in-frame clones alone and lacks a portion of them. Here the sample spans about 99,000 clones, 70% to 90% being singletons. Sequencing was performed on peripheral blood, taken on day 0 of AZD1222 vaccination. Source of these receptors: an adult in good health.

The chain uses TRBV21-1 and TRBJ2-7; no check of the table's D call, TRBD1, against the DNA was made. TRBV21-1 is tagged as a pseudogene. The CDR3 has 16 amino acids. In nucleotides, the CDR3 is TGTGCCAGCAGCAAAGCCCGCGACAGGGGGCTATACGAGCAGTACTTC. Its translation: CASSKARDRGLYEQYF.

The table lists this clone with a count of one. CDR3 loop: CASSLGGTSTEQYF. Written as DNA, the CDR3 is TGTGCCAGCAGTTTAGGCGGGACTAGTACCGAGCAGTACTTC. This chain uses TRBV27 with TRBJ2-7; 8 nucleotides agree with TRBD2. CDR3 length equals 14 residues. The J segment lost 6 bases and the V segment lost 2 bases, leaving 6 bases of the junction unmatched. The germline CDR1 and CDR2 sequences are MNHEY and SMNVEV (reference sequence).

The chain combines TRBV10-2 with TRBJ2-1; TRBD2 matches at 10 bases. The CDR3 sequence is 15 residues long. Trimming removed 5 bases from V and 4 bases from J; junction bases left unmatched: 5. Germline CDR1 and CDR2: WSHSY and SAAADI. Written as DNA, the CDR3 is TGCGCCAGCAGTATAAGCGGGGGGGCGTACAATGAGCAGTTCTTC. It codes for CASSISGGAYNEQFF.

On this clone itself: This likely comes from a read error, as the CDR3 has no conserved phenylalanine or tryptophan at its end. V usage is TRBV15 and J usage is TRBJ1-6, with D possibly being TRBD1 (6 bases). Trimming stripped 0 bases from V and 13 bases from J, with 13 bases between. The CDR3 totals 14 residues. Germline V CDR1 and CDR2: LNHNV, YYDKDF (reference sequence). The CDR3 loop reads CATSRDHYRAPLHL. CDR3 nucleotide sequence: TGTGCCACCAGCAGAGATCATTACAGGGCGCCCCTCCACCTT.

This chain connects TRBV18 to TRBJ1-1; no reliable D call. The CDR3 consists of 15 residues. Germline values: CDR1 KGHSH, CDR2 LQKENI. Trimming shortened V by 5 bases and J by 1 base, and 14 bases separated the two germline ends. This CDR3 is CASSGVLGSNTEAFF. Written as DNA, the CDR3 is TGTGCCAGCTCAGGGGTTCTTGGTTCGAACACTGAAGCTTTCTTT.

This chain connects TRBV5-5 to TRBJ2-5, with 7 nucleotides matching TRBD2. The germline gives CDR1 SGHKS, CDR2 YYEKEE (reference sequence). V trimming: 2 bases; J trimming: 1 base; junction bases outside the gene matches: 8. This CDR3 is built from 16 residues. CDR3 DNA: TGTGCCAGCAGCTTAATCGTGGGGGGGATCCAAGAGACCCAGTACTTC. Its protein is CASSLIVGGIQETQYF.

The sample holds one count of this clone. This rearrangement joins TRBV19 to TRBJ2-3, with TRBD2 identical over 8 bases. V trimming: 8 bases; J trimming: 5 bases; junction bases outside the gene matches: 21. The CDR3 totals 18 residues. Germline V gene data show CDR1 as LNHDA and CDR2 as SQIVND (reference sequence). The CDR3 nucleotides read TGTGCCAGTGGAGGGACTAGTGGGGGTCCAATATCAGGAGATACGCAGTATTTT. Residues: CASGGTSGGPISGDTQYF.

The V call is TRBV5-8, the J call TRBJ2-7; 8 bases line up with TRBD2. This CDR3 spans 15 amino acids. After removal of 1 base from V and 7 bases from J, the junction contained 10 bases not matched to a gene. Germline CDR1 reads SGHTS; CDR2 reads YDEGEE. CDR3 sequence reads: CASSLITQGLGEQYF. In DNA form, the CDR3 reads TGTGCCAGCAGCTTGATAACGCAGGGACTAGGGGAGCAGTACTTC.

The chain is built from TRBV7-6 and TRBJ2-1, with D tentatively TRBD2 (6 bases). The CDR3 has 14 amino acids. The germline CDR1 and CDR2 sequences are SGHVS and FNYEAQ. V shed 5 bases and J shed 1 base, with 9 bases lying between them. The CDR3: CASSMEGSYNEQFF. The CDR3 bases are TGTGCCAGCAGCATGGAGGGATCCTACAATGAGCAGTTCTTC.

The chain is built from TRBV5-6 and TRBJ1-1, with 8 nucleotides matching TRBD1. Germline V gives CDR1 SGHDT, CDR2 YYEEEE. The CDR3 has 15 residues. The V gene end was trimmed by 4 bases and the J gene end by 2 bases; junction bases not matched to a gene: 7. As DNA, the CDR3 is TGTGCCAGCAGCGGACGGACAGGGATCAACACTGAAGCTTTCTTT. Translated, it gives CASSGRTGINTEAFF.

V and J are TRBV10-3 and TRBJ2-3; possibly TRBD2 for D (5 bases). The V end lost 10 bases, the J end lost 0 bases, and 17 bases lay between the germline ends. The CDR3 consists of 15 residues. Germline V gene sequence: CDR1 ENHRY, CDR2 SYGVKD. The CDR3: CATVDGVRSTDTQYF. As DNA, the CDR3 is TGTGCCACCGTAGACGGGGTTCGTAGCACAGATACGCAGTATTTT.

The CDR3 region is CASSQDRGGNGYTF. CDR3 nucleotide sequence: TGTGCCAGCAGCCAAGATCGGGGGGGAAATGGCTACACCTTC. The chain links TRBV3-1 (or the pseudogene TRBV3-2) to TRBJ1-2, with D maybe TRBD1 (5 bases). There are 14 residues in the CDR3. The ends were cut back, 0 bases at V and 6 bases at J, with 11 bases in the middle. CDR1 is LGHDT, CDR2 YNNKEL, per germline (reference sequence).

The J gene is TRBJ2-5, the V gene TRBV4-1, with D uncertain. Germline CDR1 is MGHRA and CDR2 is YSYEKL. The CDR3 spans 15 residues. Trimming removed 1 base at V and 1 base at J, with 10 bases between. CDR3 bases: TGCGCCAGCAGCCAAGCCTGGACGGTCCAAGAGACCCAGTACTTC. Protein: CASSQAWTVQETQYF.

The V call is TRBV10-2, the J call TRBJ1-2; 12 positions match TRBD1. CDR1 and CDR2 (germline): WSHSY, SAAADI. This CDR3 region has 14 residues. Losses at the gene ends were 8 bases for V and 2 bases for J; bases not matched to a gene: 3. CDR3 residues: CASGGTGGNYGYTF. CDR3 in DNA: TGCGCCAGCGGAGGGACAGGGGGCAACTATGGCTACACCTTC.

This clone came up once. The chain joins TRBV5-1 to TRBJ2-5, with a tentative D call TRBD2 (5 bases). This CDR3 is 13 amino acids long. The germline V gene has CDR1 SGHRS and CDR2 YFSETQ. V was trimmed by 4 bases and J by 5 bases, leaving 12 bases between them. The CDR3 sequence: CASSAGIGETQYF. The CDR3 DNA reads as TGCGCCAGCAGCGCGGGTATTGGGGAGACCCAGTACTTC.

Only a few counts were recorded for this clone. The V call is TRBV5-6, the J call TRBJ2-7, with TRBD2 matching over 7 bases. In germline, CDR1 is SGHDT, CDR2 YYEEEE. CDR3 length equals 15 residues. V shed 5 bases, J shed 7 bases, and the junction held 15 bases outside the gene matches. The CDR3 loop is CASSRTSGAFWEQYF. In DNA, the CDR3 is TGTGCCAGCAGTCGGACTAGTGGGGCCTTTTGGGAGCAGTACTTC.

V usage is TRBV7-3 and J usage is TRBJ1-6; TRBD1 might be the D (5 bases). CDR3 length equals 15 residues. V was shortened by 2 bases and J by 6 bases, with 11 bases between the two germline ends. Germline CDR1 SGHTA, CDR2 FQGTGA. The CDR3 nucleotides read TGTGCCAGCAGCTTAGGGGCAGGGAGTAATTCACCCCTCCACTTT. Translation gives CASSLGAGSNSPLHF.

This clone showed up just once. V gene TRBV3-1 (or the pseudogene TRBV3-2) combines with J gene TRBJ2-2; D gene uncertain. Germline assignment: CDR1 LGHDT and CDR2 YNNKEL (reference sequence). The CDR3 sequence is 18 residues long. Trimming took 4 bases from V and 2 from J, leaving 20 bases between them. The CDR3 is CASSPSTSYFPNTGELFF. Here the CDR3 DNA reads TGTGCCAGCAGCCCCTCGACAAGCTATTTCCCCAACACCGGGGAGCTGTTTTTT.

The CDR3, as DNA: TGCAGCGTTGAAGATCGAAGGGAGGGCTACACCTTC. As protein: CSVEDRREGYTF. The V and J genes are TRBV29-1 and TRBJ1-2, with D unresolved. Between the trimmed V and J ends, which lost 0 bases and 8 bases, there was a span of 10 bases. The germline gives CDR1 SQVTM, CDR2 ANQGSEA. The CDR3 spans 12 residues.

V gene TRBV12-3 or TRBV12-4 combines with J gene TRBJ1-5; D is ambiguous. The ends were cut back, 1 base at V and 10 bases at J, with 5 bases in the middle. The CDR3 length is 11 residues. CDR3 nucleotides: TGTGCCAGCAGTTTAGGTTCTCCCCAGCATTTT. This sequence encodes CASSLGSPQHF.

This sequence joins TRBV19 and TRBJ1-2; D uncertain. CDR1 LNHDA and CDR2 SQIVND come from the germline V gene (reference sequence). The CDR3 consists of 14 residues. V was clipped by 3 bases and J by 0 bases, with 8 bases between them. CDR3 in amino acids: CASSITSTNYGYTF. CDR3 in DNA: TGTGCCAGTAGTATTACCTCAACTAACTATGGCTACACCTTC.

The chain couples TRBV4-1 to TRBJ2-4; no clear D gene. The germline V and J ends were trimmed by 5 bases and 3 bases, with 14 bases remaining between them. Germline CDR1 and CDR2: MGHRA and YSYEKL. The CDR3 length is 15 residues. The CDR3 region is CASSSLETYKNIQYF. The CDR3 nucleotides read TGCGCCAGCAGCTCTTTGGAGACCTACAAAAACATTCAGTACTTC.

The CDR3 DNA reads TGTGCCAGCGCGGAGGGGTGGGAGCAGTACTTC. Its protein product is CASAEGWEQYF. V and J are TRBV2 and TRBJ2-7; possible D gene TRBD2, 6 bases. Looked up from germline, CDR1 is SNHLY and CDR2 is FYNNEI. Trimming removed 8 bases at V and 7 bases at J, with 12 bases between. There are 11 residues in the CDR3.

The chain carries TRBV5-1 and TRBJ2-7, with no clear D. The V gene's germline CDR1 is SGHRS and CDR2 YFSETQ. The CDR3 consists of 12 residues. Trimming shortened V by 5 bases and J by 2 bases, and 8 bases separated the two germline ends. CDR3 nucleotides: TGCGCCAGCAGAACAGAAACCTACGAGCAGTACTTC. Its translation: CASRTETYEQYF.

The rearrangement joins TRBV7-8 to TRBJ2-5; TRBD2 agrees at 7 bases. CDR3 length equals 14 residues. Germline CDR1 reads SGHVS; CDR2 reads FQNEAQ. V shed 2 bases and J 5 bases; nucleotides not matched to a gene: 5. The CDR3 spells CASSLRLGGETQYF. CDR3 coding DNA: TGTGCCAGCAGCTTACGCTTGGGGGGGGAGACCCAGTACTTC.

V usage is TRBV6-2 or TRBV6-3 and J usage is TRBJ1-1; D is perhaps TRBD1 (5 bases). This CDR3 is 13 amino acids long. Trimming stripped 2 bases from V and 7 bases from J, with 11 bases between. Germline V gene lookup returns CDR1 MNHEY and CDR2 SVGEGT. The CDR3 loop is CASSYGQGGEAFF. In nucleotides, the CDR3 is TGTGCCAGCAGTTACGGGCAGGGCGGTGAAGCTTTCTTT.